This T cell receptor (beta chain) originates from a study of blood T cell repertoires in COVID-19. Study-wide background: Sites across the United States, Italy and Spain contributed samples from acute and convalescent COVID-19.

Germline V CDR1 and CDR2: MNHNY, SVGAGI (reference sequence). This CDR3 spans 14 amino acids. J was trimmed by 2 bases and V by 8 bases; bases with no gene match: 5. How the authors handled the data: The assay estimated nucleated cells by amplifying reference gene primers. TCRdb's table, derived via immunoSEQ multiplex PCR, lists solely in-frame clones and lacks some. V and J calls and clone size follow that table, whereas D and trimming were derived from the DNA. The table has approximately 170,000 clones, roughly nine tenths seen once. The TCR originated in a woman between 65 and 79 years old with acute or convalescent COVID-19. Sequencing used peripheral blood. This rearrangement joins TRBV6-6 to TRBJ1-5; the match to TRBD1 covers 8 bases. The CDR3 reads CASGTGGGNQPQHF. CDR3 nucleotides: TGTGCCAGCGGGACAGGTGGGGGCAATCAGCCCCAGCATTTT.